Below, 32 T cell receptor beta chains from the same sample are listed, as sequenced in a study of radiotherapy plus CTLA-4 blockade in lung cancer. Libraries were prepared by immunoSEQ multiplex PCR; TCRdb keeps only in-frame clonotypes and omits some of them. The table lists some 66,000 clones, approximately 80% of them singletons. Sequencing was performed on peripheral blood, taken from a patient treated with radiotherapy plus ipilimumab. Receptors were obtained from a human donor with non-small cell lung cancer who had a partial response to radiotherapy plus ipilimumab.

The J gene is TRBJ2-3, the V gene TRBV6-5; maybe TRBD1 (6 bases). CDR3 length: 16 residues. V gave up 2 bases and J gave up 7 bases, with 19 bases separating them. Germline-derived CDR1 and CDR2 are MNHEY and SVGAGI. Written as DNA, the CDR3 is TGTGCCAGCAGTTACGCCGGGACACTGAAAAGGAATACGCAGTATTTT. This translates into CASSYAGTLKRNTQYF.

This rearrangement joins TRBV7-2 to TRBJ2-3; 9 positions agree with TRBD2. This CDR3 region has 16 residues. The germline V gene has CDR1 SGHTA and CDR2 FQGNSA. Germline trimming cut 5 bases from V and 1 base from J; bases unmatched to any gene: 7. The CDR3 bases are TGTGCCAGCAGCGTCGGACTAGCGCCAGGCACAGATACGCAGTATTTT. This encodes CASSVGLAPGTDTQYF.

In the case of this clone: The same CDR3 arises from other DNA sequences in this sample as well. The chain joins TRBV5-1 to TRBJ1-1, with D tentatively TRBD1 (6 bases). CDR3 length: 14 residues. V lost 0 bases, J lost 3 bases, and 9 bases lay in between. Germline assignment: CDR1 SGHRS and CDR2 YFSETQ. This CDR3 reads CASSLDRADTEAFF. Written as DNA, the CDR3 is TGCGCCAGCAGCTTGGACAGGGCGGACACTGAAGCTTTCTTT.

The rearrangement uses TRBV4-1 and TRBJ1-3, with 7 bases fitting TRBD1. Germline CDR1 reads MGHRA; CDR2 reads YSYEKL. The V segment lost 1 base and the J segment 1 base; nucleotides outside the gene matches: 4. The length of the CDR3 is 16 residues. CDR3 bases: TGCGCCAGCAGCCAAGCCGACAGGGCGTCTGGAAACACCATATATTTT. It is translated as CASSQADRASGNTIYF.

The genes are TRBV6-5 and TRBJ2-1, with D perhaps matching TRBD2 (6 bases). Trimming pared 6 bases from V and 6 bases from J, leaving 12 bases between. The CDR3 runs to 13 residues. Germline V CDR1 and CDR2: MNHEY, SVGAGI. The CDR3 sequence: CASRPGLPNEQFF. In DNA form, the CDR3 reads TGTGCCAGCAGGCCGGGACTTCCCAATGAGCAGTTCTTC.

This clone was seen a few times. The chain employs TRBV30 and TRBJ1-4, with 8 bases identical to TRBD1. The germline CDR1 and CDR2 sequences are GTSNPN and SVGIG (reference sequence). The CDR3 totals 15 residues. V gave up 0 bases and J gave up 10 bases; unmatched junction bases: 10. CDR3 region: CAWSVTPGGAGKLFF. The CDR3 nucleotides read TGTGCCTGGAGTGTTACCCCAGGGGGCGCGGGAAAACTGTTTTTT.

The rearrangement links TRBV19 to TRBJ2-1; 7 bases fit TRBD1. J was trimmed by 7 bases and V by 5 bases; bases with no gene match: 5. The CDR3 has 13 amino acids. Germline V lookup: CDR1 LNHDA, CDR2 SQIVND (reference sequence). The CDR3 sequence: CASSQLQGNEQFF. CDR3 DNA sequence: TGTGCCAGTAGTCAATTACAGGGGAATGAGCAGTTCTTC.

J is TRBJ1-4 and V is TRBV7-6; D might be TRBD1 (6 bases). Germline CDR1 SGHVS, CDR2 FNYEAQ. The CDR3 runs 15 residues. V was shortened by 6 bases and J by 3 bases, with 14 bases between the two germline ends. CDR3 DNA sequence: TGTGCCAGCAGTTCTACAGGGTCCCCTAATGAAAAACTGTTTTTT. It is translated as CASSSTGSPNEKLFF. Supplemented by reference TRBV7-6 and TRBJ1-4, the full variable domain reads GAGVSQSPRYKVTKRGQDVALRCDPISGHVSLYWYRQALGQGPEFLTYFNYEAQQDKSGLPNDRFSAERPEGSISTLTIQRTEQRDSAMYRCASSSTGSPNEKLFFGSGTQLSVL.

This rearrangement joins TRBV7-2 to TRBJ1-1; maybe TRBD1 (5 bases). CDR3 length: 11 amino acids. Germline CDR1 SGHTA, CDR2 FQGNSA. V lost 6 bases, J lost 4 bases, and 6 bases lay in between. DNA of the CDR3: TGTGCCAGCAGGGGGGGCACTGAAGCTTTCTTT. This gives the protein CASRGGTEAFF.

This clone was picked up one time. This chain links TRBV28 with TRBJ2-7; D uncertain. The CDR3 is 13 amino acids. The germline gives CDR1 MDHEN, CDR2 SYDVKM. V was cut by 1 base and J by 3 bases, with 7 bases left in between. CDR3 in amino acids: CASSLSQYYEQYF. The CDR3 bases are TGTGCCAGCAGTTTATCCCAGTACTACGAGCAGTACTTC.

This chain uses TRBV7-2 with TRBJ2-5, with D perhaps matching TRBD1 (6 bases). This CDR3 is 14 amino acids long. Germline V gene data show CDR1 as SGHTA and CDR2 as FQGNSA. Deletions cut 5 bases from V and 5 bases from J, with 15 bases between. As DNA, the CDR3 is TGTGCCAGCAGCGCGCAACAGGGATCGGAGACCCAGTACTTC. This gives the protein CASSAQQGSETQYF.

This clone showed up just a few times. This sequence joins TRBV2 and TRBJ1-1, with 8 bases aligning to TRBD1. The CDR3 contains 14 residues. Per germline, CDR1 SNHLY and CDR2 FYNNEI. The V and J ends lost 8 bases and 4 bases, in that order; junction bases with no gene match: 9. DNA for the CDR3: TGTGCCAGCTTACCGGACAGGGACGGCACTGAAGCTTTCTTT. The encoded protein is CASLPDRDGTEAFF.

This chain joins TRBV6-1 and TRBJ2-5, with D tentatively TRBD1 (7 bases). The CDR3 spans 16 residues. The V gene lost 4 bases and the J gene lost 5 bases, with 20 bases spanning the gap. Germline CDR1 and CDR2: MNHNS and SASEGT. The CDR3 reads CASSGGRKGALETQYF. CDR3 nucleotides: TGTGCCAGCAGTGGGGGGAGGAAGGGGGCGTTGGAGACCCAGTACTTC.

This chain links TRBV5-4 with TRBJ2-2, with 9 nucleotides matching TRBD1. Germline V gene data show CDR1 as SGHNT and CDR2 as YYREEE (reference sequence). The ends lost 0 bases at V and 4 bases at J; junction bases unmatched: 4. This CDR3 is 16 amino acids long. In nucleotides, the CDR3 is TGTGCCAGCAGCTTGGCGCCGGGACAGGGCACCGGGGAGCTGTTTTTT. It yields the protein CASSLAPGQGTGELFF.

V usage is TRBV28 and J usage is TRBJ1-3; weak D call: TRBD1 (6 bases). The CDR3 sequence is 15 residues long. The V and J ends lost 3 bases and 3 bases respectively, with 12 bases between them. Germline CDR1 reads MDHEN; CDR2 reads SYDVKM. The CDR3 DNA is TGTGCCAGCAGTTTTCTGGGGGCGCGTGGAAACACCATATATTTT. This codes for CASSFLGARGNTIYF.

CDR3 bases: TGTGCCTGGAGTAGGGACAGCTATAATTCACCCCTCCACTTT. Its translation is CAWSRDSYNSPLHF. The chain combines TRBV30 with TRBJ1-6, with TRBD1 matching 7 bases. The V gene's germline CDR1 is GTSNPN and CDR2 SVGIG (reference sequence). The CDR3 has 14 residues. The trim removed 2 bases at V and 3 bases at J, leaving 1 base unmatched.

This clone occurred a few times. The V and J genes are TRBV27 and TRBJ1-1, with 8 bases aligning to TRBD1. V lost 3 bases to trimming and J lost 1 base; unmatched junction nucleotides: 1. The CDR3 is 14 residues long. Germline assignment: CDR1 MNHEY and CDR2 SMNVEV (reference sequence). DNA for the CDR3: TGTGCCAGCAGTTTCGACAGGGGGAACACTGAAGCTTTCTTT. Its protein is CASSFDRGNTEAFF.

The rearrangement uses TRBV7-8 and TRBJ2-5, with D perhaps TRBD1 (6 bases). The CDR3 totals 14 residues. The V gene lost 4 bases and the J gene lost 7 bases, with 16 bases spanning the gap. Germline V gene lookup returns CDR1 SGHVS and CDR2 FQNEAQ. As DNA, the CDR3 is TGTGCCAGCAGCTCCGGGACACCAGTTGGGACCCAGTACTTC. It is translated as CASSSGTPVGTQYF.

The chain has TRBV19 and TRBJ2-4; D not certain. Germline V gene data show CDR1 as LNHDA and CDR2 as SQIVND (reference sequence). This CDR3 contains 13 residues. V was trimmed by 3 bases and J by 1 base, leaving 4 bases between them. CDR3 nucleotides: TGTGCCAGTAGTATCCCGGCCAAAAACATTCAGTACTTC. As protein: CASSIPAKNIQYF.

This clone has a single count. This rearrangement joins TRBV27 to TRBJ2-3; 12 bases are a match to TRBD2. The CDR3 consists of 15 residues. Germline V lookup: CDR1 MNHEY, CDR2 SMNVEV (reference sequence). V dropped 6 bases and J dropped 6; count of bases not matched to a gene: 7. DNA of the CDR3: TGTGCCAGCAGGCTAGCGGGAGGGCCGGGGGATACGCAGTATTTT. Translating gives CASRLAGGPGDTQYF.

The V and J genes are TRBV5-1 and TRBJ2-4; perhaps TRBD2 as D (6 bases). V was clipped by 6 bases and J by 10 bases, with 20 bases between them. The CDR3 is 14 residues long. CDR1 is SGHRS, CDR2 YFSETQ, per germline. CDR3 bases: TGCGCCAGCAAGGAAGGGGCGGGGTTGGGGATTCAGTACTTC. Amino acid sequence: CASKEGAGLGIQYF.

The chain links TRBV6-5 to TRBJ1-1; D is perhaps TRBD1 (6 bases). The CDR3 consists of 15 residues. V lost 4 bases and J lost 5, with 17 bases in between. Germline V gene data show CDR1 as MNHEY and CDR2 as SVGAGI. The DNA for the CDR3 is TGTGCCAGCAGTTCCCGGACAGATGGACAAACTGAAGCTTTCTTT. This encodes CASSSRTDGQTEAFF.

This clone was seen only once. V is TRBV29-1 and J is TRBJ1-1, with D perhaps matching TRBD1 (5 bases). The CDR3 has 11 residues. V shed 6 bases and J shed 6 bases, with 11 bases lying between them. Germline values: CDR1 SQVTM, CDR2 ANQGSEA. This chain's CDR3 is CSVKGLAEAFF. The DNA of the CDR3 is TGCAGCGTCAAGGGGCTCGCTGAAGCTTTCTTT.

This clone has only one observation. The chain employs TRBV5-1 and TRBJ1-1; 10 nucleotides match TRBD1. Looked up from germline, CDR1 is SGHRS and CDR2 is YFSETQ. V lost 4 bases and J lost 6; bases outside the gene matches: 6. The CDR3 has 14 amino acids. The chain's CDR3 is CASSRSGQGAEAFF. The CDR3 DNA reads TGCGCCAGCAGCCGTTCTGGACAGGGGGCTGAAGCTTTCTTT.

The CDR3 region has the DNA TGTGCCAGCAGCCCCCGGACAGGGGGCACAGATACGCAGTATTTT. Translated: CASSPRTGGTDTQYF. The chain recombines TRBV7-3 with TRBJ2-3; 9 nucleotides match TRBD1. There are 15 residues in the CDR3. The ends lost 5 bases at V and 1 base at J; junction bases unmatched: 4. Per germline, CDR1 SGHTA and CDR2 FQGTGA.

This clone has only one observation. The CDR3 protein is CASSPLAVDEQYF. The CDR3 bases are TGTGCCAGCAGCCCACTAGCGGTGGACGAGCAGTACTTC. The chain has TRBV11-2 and TRBJ2-5; 8 positions agree with TRBD2. Judging by the DNA end, TRBJ2-7 fits better; the J call may be wrong. The CDR3 sequence is 13 residues long. Germline V CDR1 and CDR2: SGHAT, FQNNGV.

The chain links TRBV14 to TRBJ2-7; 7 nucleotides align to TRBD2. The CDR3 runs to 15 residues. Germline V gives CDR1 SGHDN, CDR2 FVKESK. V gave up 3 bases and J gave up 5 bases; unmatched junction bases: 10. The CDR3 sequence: CASSHPWEGRNEQYF. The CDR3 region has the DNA TGTGCCAGCAGCCACCCCTGGGAGGGGCGCAACGAGCAGTACTTC.

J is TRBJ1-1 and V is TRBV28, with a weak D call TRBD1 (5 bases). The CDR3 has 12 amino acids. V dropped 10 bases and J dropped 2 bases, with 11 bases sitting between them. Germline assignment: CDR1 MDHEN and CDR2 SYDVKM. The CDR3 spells CATGTFNTEAFF. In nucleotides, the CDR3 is TGTGCCACGGGGACTTTCAACACTGAAGCTTTCTTT.

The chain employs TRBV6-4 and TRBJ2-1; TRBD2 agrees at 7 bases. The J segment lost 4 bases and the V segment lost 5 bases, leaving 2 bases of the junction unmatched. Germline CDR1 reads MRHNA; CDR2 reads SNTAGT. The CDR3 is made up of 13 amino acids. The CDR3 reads CASSSGTYNEQFF. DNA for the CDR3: TGTGCCAGCAGTAGCGGGACTTACAATGAGCAGTTCTTC.

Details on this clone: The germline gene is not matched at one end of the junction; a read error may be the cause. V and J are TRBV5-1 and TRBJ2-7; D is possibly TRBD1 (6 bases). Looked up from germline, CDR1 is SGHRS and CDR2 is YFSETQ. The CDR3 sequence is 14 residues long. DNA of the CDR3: TGCGCCAGCAGCTTGATGGACAGTTCCTCCGAGCAGTACTTC. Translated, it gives CASSLMDSSSEQYF.

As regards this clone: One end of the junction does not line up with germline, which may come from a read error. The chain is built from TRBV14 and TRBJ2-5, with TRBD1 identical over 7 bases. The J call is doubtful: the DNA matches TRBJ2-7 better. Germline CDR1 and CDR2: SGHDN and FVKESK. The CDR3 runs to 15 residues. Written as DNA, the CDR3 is TGTGCCCGCAGCCAAGCCGCGACAGGGAGTTACGAGCAGTACTTC. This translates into CARSQAATGSYEQYF.

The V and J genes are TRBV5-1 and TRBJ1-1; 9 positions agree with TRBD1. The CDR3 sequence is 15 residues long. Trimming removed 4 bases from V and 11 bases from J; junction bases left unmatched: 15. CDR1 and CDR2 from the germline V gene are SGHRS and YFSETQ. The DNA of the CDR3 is TGCGCCAGCAGCCTATCCGGGACAGGGCCCAATTTGGCTTTCTTT. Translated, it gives CASSLSGTGPNLAFF.